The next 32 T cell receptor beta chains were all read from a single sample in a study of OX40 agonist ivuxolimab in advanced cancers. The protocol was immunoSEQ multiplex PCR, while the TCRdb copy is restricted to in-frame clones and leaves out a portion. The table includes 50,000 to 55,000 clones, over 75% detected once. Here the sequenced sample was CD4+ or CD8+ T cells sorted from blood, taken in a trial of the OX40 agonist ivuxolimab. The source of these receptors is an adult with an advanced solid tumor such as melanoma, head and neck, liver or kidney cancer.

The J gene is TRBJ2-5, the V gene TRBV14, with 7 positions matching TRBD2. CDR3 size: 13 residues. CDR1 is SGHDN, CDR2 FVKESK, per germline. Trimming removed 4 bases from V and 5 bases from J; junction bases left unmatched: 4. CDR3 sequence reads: CASSRRREETQYF. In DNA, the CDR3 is TGTGCCAGCAGCCGCAGGCGGGAGGAGACCCAGTACTTC. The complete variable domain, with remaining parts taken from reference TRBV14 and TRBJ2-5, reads EAGVTQFPSHSVIEKGQTVTLRCDPISGHDNLYWYRRVMGKEIKFLLHFVKESKQDESGMPNNRFLAERTGGTYSTLKVQPAELEDSGVYFCASSRRREETQYFGPGTRLLVL.

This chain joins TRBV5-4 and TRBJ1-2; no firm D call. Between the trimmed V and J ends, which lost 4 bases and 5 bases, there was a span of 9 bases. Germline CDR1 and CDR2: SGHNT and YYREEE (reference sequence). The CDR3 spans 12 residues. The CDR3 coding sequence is TGTGCCAGCAGCACGGACCGTTATGGCTACACCTTC. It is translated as CASSTDRYGYTF.

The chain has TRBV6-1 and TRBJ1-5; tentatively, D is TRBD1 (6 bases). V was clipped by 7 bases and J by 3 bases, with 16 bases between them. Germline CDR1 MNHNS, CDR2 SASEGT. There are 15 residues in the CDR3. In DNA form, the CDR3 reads TGTGCCAGCAAGGGGGGGGCGGTTAACAATCAGCCCCAGCATTTT. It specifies CASKGGAVNNQPQHF.

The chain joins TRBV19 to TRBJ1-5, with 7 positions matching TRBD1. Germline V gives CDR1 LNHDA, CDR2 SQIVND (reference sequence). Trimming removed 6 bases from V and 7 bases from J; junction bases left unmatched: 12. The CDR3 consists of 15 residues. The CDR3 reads CASSKDRVGQQPQHF. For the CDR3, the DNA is TGTGCCAGTAGCAAAGACAGGGTGGGCCAGCAGCCCCAGCATTTT.

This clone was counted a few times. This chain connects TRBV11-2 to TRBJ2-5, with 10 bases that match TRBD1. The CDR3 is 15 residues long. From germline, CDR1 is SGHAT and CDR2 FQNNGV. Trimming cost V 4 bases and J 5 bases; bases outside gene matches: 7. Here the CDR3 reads CASSSSGTGDETQYF. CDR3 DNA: TGTGCCAGCAGCTCGTCGGGGACAGGGGACGAGACCCAGTACTTC. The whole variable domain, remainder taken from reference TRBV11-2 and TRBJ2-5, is EAGVAQSPRYKIIEKRQSVAFWCNPISGHATLYWYQQILGQGPKLLIQFQNNGVVDDSQLPKDRFSAERLKGVDSTLKIQPAKLEDSAVYLCASSSSGTGDETQYFGPGTRLLVL.

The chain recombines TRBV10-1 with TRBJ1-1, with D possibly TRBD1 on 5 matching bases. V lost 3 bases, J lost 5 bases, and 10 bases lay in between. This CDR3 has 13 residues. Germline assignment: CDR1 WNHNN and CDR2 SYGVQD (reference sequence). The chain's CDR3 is CASSEGAKTEAFF. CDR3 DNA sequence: TGCGCCAGCAGTGAAGGGGCAAAAACTGAAGCTTTCTTT.

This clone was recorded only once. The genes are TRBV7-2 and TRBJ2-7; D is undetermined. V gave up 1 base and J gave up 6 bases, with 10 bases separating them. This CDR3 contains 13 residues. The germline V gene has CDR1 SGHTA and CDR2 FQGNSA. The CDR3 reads CASSLGAVGEQYF. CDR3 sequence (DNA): TGTGCCAGCAGCTTAGGAGCCGTAGGCGAGCAGTACTTC.

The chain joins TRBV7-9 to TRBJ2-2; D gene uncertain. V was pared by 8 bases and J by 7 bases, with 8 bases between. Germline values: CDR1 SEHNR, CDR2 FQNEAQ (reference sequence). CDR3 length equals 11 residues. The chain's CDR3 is CASHEYGELFF. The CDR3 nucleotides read TGTGCCAGCCACGAGTACGGGGAGCTGTTTTTT.

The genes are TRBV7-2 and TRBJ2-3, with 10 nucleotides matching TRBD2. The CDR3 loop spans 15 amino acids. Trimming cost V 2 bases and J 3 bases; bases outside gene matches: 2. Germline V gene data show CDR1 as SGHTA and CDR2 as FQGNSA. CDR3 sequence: CASSLQAGGTDTQYF. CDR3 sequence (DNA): TGTGCCAGCAGCTTACAAGCGGGGGGGACAGATACGCAGTATTTT.

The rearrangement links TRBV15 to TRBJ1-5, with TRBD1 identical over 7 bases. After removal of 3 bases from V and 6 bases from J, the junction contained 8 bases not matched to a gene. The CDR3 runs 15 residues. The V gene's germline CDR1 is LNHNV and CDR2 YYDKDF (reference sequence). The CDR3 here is CATSRAQGFSQPQHF. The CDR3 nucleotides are TGTGCCACCAGCAGGGCACAGGGGTTCAGTCAGCCCCAGCATTTT.

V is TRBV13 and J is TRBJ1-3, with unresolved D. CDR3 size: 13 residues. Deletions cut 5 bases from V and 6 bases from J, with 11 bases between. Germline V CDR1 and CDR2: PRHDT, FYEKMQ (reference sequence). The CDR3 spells CASSPFGSNTIYF. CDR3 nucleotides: TGTGCCAGCAGCCCGTTTGGTTCAAACACCATATATTTT.

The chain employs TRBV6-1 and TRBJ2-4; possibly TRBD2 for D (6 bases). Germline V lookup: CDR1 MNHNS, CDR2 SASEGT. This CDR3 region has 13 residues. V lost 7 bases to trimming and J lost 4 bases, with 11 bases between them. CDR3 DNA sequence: TGTGCCAGCACCGGCGCGGGGAAAAACATTCAGTACTTC. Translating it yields CASTGAGKNIQYF.

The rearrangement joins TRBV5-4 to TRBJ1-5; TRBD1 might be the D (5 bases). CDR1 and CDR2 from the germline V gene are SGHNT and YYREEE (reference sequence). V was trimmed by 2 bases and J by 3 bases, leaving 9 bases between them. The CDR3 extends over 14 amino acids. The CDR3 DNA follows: TGTGCCAGCAGCTTCCAGGGAGACAATCAGCCCCAGCATTTT. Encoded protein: CASSFQGDNQPQHF.

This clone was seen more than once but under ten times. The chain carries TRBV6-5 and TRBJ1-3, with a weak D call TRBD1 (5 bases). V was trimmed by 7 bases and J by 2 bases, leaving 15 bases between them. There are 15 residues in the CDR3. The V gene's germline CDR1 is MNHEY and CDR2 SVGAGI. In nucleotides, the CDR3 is TGTGCCAGCAAAATCGACGCGGGGGCTGGAAACACCATATATTTT. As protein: CASKIDAGAGNTIYF.

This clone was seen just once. CDR3 sequence: CASSGMGTGQETQYF. CDR3 bases: TGCGCCAGCAGCGGAATGGGGACAGGGCAAGAGACCCAGTACTTC. The rearrangement uses TRBV5-1 and TRBJ2-5; 9 bases agree with TRBD1. Trimming cost V 4 bases and J 2 bases; bases outside gene matches: 6. The CDR3 has 15 amino acids. The germline V gene has CDR1 SGHRS and CDR2 YFSETQ. The full variable domain, rest sourced from reference TRBV5-1 and TRBJ2-5, is KAGVTQTPRYLIKTRGQQVTLSCSPISGHRSVSWYQQTPGQGLQFLFEYFSETQRNKGNFPGRFSGRQFSNSRSEMNVSTLELGDSALYLCASSGMGTGQETQYFGPGTRLLVL.

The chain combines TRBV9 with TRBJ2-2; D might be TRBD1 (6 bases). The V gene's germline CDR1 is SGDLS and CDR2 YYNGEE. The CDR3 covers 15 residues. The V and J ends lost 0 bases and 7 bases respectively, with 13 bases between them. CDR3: CASSVGTEGVGELFF. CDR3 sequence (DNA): TGTGCCAGCAGCGTAGGGACAGAGGGAGTCGGGGAGCTGTTTTTT.

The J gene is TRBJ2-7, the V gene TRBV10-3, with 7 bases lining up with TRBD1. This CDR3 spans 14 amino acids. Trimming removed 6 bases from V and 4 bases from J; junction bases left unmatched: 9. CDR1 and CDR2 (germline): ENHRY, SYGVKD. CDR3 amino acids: CAISEGQSLYEQYF. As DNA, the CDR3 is TGTGCCATCAGCGAGGGACAGTCCCTATACGAGCAGTACTTC.

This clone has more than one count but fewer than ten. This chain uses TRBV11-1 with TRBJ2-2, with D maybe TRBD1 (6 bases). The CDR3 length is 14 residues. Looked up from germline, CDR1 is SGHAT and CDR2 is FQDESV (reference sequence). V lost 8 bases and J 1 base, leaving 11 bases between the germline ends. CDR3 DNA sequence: TGTGCCAGCGTACAGGGCCGGAACACCGGGGAGCTGTTTTTT. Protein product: CASVQGRNTGELFF.

The CDR3 loop is CASSEALGLSSGNTIYF. CDR3 coding DNA: TGTGCCAGCAGTGAAGCGCTGGGTCTTAGCTCTGGAAACACCATATATTTT. The chain combines TRBV2 with TRBJ1-3; D is uncertain. This CDR3 contains 17 residues. From germline, CDR1 is SNHLY and CDR2 FYNNEI. V was clipped by 0 bases and J by 0 bases, with 12 bases between them.

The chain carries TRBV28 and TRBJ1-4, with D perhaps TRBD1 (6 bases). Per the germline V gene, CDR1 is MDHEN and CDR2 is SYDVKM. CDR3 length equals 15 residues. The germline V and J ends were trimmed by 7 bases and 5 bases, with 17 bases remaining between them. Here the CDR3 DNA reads TGTGCCAGCAATGGGGGGGCGGGGTGGAATGAAAAACTGTTTTTT. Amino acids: CASNGGAGWNEKLFF.

The CDR3 nucleotides read TGTGCCAGGGGGGACCGAAATTCACCCCTCCACTTT. Amino acid sequence: CARGDRNSPLHF. The rearrangement joins TRBV2 to TRBJ1-6; D might be TRBD1 (5 bases). The CDR3 sequence is 12 residues long. The germline gives CDR1 SNHLY, CDR2 FYNNEI. V lost 9 bases to trimming and J lost 7 bases, with 10 bases between them.

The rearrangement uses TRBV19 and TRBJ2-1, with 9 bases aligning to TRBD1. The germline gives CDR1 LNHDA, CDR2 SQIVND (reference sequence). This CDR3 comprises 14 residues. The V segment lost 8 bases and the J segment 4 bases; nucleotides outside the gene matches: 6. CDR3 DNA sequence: TGTGCCAGTCTCGGGACAGGGCCGTACAATGAGCAGTTCTTC. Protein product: CASLGTGPYNEQFF.

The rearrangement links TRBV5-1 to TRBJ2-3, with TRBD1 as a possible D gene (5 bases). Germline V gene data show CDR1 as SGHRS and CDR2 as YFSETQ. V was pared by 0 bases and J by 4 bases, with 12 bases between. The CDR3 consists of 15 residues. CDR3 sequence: CASSLGLGRADTQYF. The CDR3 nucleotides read TGCGCCAGCAGCTTGGGATTGGGGCGCGCAGATACGCAGTATTTT.

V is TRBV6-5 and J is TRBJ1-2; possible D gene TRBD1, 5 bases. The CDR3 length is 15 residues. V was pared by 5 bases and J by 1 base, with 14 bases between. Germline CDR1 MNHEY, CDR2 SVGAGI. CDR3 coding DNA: TGTGCCAGCAGTCCATCCGGGACGGGTAACTATGGCTACACCTTC. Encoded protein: CASSPSGTGNYGYTF.

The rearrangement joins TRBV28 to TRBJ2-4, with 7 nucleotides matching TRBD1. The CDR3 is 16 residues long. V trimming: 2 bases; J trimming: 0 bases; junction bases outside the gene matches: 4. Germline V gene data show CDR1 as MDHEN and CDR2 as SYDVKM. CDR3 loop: CASSLRTGLAKNIQYF. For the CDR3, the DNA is TGTGCCAGCAGTTTAAGGACAGGTTTAGCCAAAAACATTCAGTACTTC.

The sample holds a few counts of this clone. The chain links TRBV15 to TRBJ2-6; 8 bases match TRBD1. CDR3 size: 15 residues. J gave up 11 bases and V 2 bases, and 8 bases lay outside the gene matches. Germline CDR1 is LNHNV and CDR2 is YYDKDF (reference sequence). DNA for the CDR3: TGTGCCACCAGCAGAAGGGACAGGATAACCGACGTCCTGACTTTC. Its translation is CATSRRDRITDVLTF.

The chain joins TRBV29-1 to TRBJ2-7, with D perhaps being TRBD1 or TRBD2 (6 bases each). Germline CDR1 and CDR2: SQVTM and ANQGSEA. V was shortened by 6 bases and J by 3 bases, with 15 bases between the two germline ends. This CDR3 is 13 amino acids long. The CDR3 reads CSVNGGGIYEQYF. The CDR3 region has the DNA TGCAGCGTGAATGGAGGGGGGATCTACGAGCAGTACTTC.

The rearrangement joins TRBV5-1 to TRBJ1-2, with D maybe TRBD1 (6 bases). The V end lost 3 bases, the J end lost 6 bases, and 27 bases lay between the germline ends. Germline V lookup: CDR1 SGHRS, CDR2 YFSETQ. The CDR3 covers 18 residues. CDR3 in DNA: TGCGCCAGCAGCTGGGGGGCTCTGGGGGCGCCGAATATTAATGGCTACACCTTC. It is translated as CASSWGALGAPNINGYTF.

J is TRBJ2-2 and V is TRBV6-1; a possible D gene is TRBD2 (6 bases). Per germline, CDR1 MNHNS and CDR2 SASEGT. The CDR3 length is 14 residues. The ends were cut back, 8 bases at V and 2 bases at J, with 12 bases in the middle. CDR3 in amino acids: CASGRGTNTGELFF. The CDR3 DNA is TGTGCCAGCGGTCGGGGGACCAACACCGGGGAGCTGTTTTTT.

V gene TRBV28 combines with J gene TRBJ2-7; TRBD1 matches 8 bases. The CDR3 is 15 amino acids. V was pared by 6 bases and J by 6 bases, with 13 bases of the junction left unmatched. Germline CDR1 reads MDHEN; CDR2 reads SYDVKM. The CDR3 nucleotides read TGTGCCAGCAGGGGACCGGGACAGGTCAAGTCCGAGCAGTACTTC. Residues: CASRGPGQVKSEQYF.

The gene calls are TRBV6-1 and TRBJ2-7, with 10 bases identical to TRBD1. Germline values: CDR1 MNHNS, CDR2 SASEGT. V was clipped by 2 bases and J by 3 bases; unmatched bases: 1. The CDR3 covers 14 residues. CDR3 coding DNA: TGTGCCAGCAGTGAACGGACAGGGGGCTACGAGCAGTACTTC. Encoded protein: CASSERTGGYEQYF.

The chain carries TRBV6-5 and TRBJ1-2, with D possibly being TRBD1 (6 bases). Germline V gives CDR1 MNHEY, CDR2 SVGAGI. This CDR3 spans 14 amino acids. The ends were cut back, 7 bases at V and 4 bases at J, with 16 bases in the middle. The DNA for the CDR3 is TGTGCCAGCATAATCGGGGGACAAGTCTATGGCTACACCTTC. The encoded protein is CASIIGGQVYGYTF.